This TCR beta chain was sequenced in a study of human T cells and chemical hapten exposure (TCRdb year 2021). Turning to the overall study: For sensitization, 2% DPC in acetone was applied to a 2 cm by 2 cm area of upper inner arm skin. Throughout the approximately 24-week study period, patients were also given weekly therapeutic DPC doses on the scalp. Patch testing was performed on the upper back with Finn chambers containing 0.01% DPC, and the patch tests were scored after 6 days according to International Contact Dermatitis Research Group standards. Alopecia areata with under or over 50% scalp involvement, alopecia totalis and alopecia universalis were represented in the patient cohort, which was mostly female. Libraries were pooled for sequencing, and per-sample TCR yields varied mainly because of small differences in library volumes within the pool. Peripheral blood TCR repertoire changes were tracked in vivo in alopecia patients during primary and secondary sensitization to the hapten diphenylcyclopropenone (DPC). Blood was sampled from patients pre-sensitization (week 0) and at 2, 6 and about 24 weeks after DPC sensitization. Around 29 alopecia patients provided blood for TCR sequencing at one to four time points (pre-sensitization, 2, 6 and 24 weeks). Results the study describes overall, beyond this receptor: Patch test score was positively correlated with the number of PT1 expanded TCRs, with significance at thresholds 8, 16 and 32 but not at 4. After repeated subsampling, the strength of the expansion versus patch-test correlation and the threshold at which it became significant changed. DPC sensitization did not change how many TCRs were above 1 in 1000 frequency, and no evidence was found of alterations in global repertoire structure. Significantly more large CDR3 similarity clusters were formed by expanded TCRs than by pre-sensitization or healthy control sets, consistent with antigen-driven responses. Because every patient had alopecia, a presumed autoimmune disease, the patients' immune response might differ from that of healthy individuals.

Reading from cysteine to phenylalanine, the CDR3 counts 13 amino acids. Solely the CDR3 DNA is kept, with 39 bases framed from the first base. CDR1 LGHNT and CDR2 FRNRAP are derived from the germline V gene. At the junction V is shortened by 4 bases and J by 0 bases, with 6 bases in between. The time point label corresponds to: pre-sensitization, week 0. The treatment or condition label corresponds to: therapeutic diphenylcyclopropenone sensitization with weekly scalp DPC. At each patch-test visit, blood was drawn before the patch test was applied. Eligible patients were aged 18 to 70, diagnosed with alopecia, deemed suitable for DPC therapy, and excluded if pregnant. Total RNA was extracted from unfractionated whole blood collected in Tempus Blood RNA tubes. Libraries were made using RACE. Sequencer: NextSeq 500. Library preparation attached unique molecular identifiers to individual cDNA molecules for quantitative, reproducible TCR counting. For every blood RNA sample, sequencing covered both the TCR alpha and TCR beta chains. Regarding the original processing steps: A median of around 100,000 TCRs per sample was observed, with a range of about 20,000 to 690,600. The Decombinator software suite was used to annotate the V, J and CDR3 of the TCR reads. To make PS versus PT1 abundance plots, every sample was subsampled to the same number of TCRs (28,000). Expanded TCRs were defined as absent before sensitization and observed at least eight times at the 2-week time point. Starting from the raw public reads, TCRdb applied fastp trimming at Q25, assembled clones with MiXCR and retained in-frame beta chains. Each entry is one CDR3 protein sequence, shown with its most common DNA and genes. The authors' filters were not applied to this entry. This sample lists approximately 400,000 distinct CDR3 sequences; approximately 5.1% were detected once. The ten most abundant clones make up just over 2.5% of the sample.

Notes on this clonotype: Its antigen target is currently unknown. No quality values exist for individual bases; no much larger clone is one base distant.

Sequencing was performed on whole blood, taken in connection with sensitization to the hapten diphenylcyclopropenone (DPC). This sequence uses TRBV12-5 and TRBJ1-2; a tentative D call is TRBD1 (5 bases match). This TCR was sampled from a woman between 50 and 59 years old with alopecia areata. Some clones in this sample may be carry-over from other donors' samples. The base sequence is TGTGCTAGTGGTTCGACAGCTAACTATGGCTACACCTTC. It specifies CASGSTANYGYTF.